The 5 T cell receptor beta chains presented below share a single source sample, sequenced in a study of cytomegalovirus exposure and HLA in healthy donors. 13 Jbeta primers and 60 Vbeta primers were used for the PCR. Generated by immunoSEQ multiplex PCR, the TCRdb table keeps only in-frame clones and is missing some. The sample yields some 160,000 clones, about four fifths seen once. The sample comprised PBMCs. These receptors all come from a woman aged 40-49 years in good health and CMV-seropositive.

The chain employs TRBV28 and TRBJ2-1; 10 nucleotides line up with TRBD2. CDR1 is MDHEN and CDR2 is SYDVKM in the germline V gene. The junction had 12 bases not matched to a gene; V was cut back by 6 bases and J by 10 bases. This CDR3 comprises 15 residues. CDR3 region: CASSDSSGSIGEQFF. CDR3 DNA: TGTGCCAGCAGCGATTCTAGCGGGAGTATTGGAGAGCAGTTCTTC.

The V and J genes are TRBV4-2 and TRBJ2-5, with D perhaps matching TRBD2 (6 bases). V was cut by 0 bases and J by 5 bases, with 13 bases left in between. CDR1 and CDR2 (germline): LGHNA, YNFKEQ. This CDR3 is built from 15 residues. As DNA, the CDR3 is TGTGCCAGCAGCCAAGATAATGAAGGAGGGGAGACCCAGTACTTC. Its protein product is CASSQDNEGGETQYF.

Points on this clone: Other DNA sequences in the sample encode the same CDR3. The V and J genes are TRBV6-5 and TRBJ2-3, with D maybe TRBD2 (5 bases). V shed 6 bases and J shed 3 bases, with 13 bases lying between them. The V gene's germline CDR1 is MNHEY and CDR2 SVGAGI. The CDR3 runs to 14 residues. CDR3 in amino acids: CASRGGRGTDTQYF. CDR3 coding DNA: TGTGCCAGCAGGGGCGGGCGAGGAACAGATACGCAGTATTTT.

The CDR3 sequence: CASSSRGQGPPYGYTF. In DNA, the CDR3 is TGTGCCAGCAGTTCCCGAGGACAGGGGCCACCCTATGGCTACACCTTC. The V call is TRBV28, the J call TRBJ1-2; 9 bases align to TRBD1. The CDR3 is 16 residues long. Germline V lookup: CDR1 MDHEN, CDR2 SYDVKM. Unmatched junction bases numbered 10, after V lost 4 bases and J lost 4 bases.

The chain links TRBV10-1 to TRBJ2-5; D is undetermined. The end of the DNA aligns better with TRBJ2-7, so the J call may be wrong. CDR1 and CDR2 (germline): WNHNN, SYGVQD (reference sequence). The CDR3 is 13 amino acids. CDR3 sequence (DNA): TGCGCCAGCAGCGACCCAGGATCCTACGAGCAGTACTTC. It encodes CASSDPGSYEQYF.